The present T cell receptor beta chain was sequenced within a study of blood T cell repertoires in COVID-19. Study details: Whether acute or convalescent, the COVID-19 samples came from the United States, Italy and Spain. Nucleic acid was either cDNA or gDNA, and it came from T cells, B-cell-depleted T cells, or PBMCs.

In the source study's methods: Reference gene primer amplification in the assay estimated nucleated cell counts. Some clones are missing from TCRdb's copy, which holds only in-frame ones; the method was immunoSEQ multiplex PCR. V and J calls and clone size are given by that table; D and trimming were obtained from the DNA. Of about 210,000 clones listed, 82% are singletons. The clonotype originates from a woman in her forties with acute or convalescent COVID-19. The sample taken for sequencing was peripheral blood.

For the CDR3, the DNA is TGCGCCAGCAGCTTGACCCTCACCGGGGCTGAAGCTTTCTTT. Its protein product is CASSLTLTGAEAFF. The chain joins TRBV5-1 to TRBJ1-1; no clear D. V lost 1 base and J lost 6, with 13 bases in between. Germline loops: CDR1 SGHRS, CDR2 YFSETQ. This CDR3 spans 14 amino acids.